The 26 T cell receptor beta chains below come from one sample, sequenced in a study of human T cells and chemical hapten exposure. Time point in this sample: patch test 1, 2 weeks after DPC sensitization. The treatment here: therapeutic diphenylcyclopropenone sensitization with weekly scalp DPC. TCRdb passed the RACE reads through MiXCR, listing each CDR3 protein once. The repertoire includes roughly 200,000 distinct CDR3 sequences, 20% to 25% of them detected once, and approximately 6.7% sits in the top ten. The sample consisted of whole blood, taken in connection with sensitization to the hapten diphenylcyclopropenone (DPC). These receptors all come from a woman in her fifties or sixties with alopecia areata. Some clones in this sample may be carry-over from other donors' samples.

The CDR3 nucleotides read TGTGCCAGCAGCTCACACACTCGAGATACGCAGTATTTT. Amino acids: CASSSHTRDTQYF. This chain links TRBV7-9 with TRBJ2-3; no firm D call. V was clipped by 4 bases and J by 5 bases, with 10 bases between them. Germline assignment: CDR1 SEHNR and CDR2 FQNEAQ (reference sequence). This CDR3 is built from 13 residues. Full variable domain (outside the CDR3, taken from reference TRBV7-9 and TRBJ2-3): DTGVSQNPRHKITKRGQNVTFRCDPISEHNRLYWYRQTLGQGPEFLTYFQNEAQLEKSRLLSDRFSAERPKGSFSTLEIQRTEQGDSAMYLCASSSHTRDTQYFGPGTRLTVL.

The chain carries TRBV6-2 or TRBV6-3 and TRBJ2-2, with TRBD1 matching over 8 bases. CDR1 and CDR2 from the germline V gene are MNHEY and SVGEGT. With 6 bases clipped from V and 5 bases from J, the junction kept 11 bases outside the gene matches. The CDR3 is 16 amino acids. The CDR3 DNA sequence: TGTGCCAGCAGACCAACCGGACAGGGTAGTACCGGGGAGCTGTTTTTT. This translates into CASRPTGQGSTGELFF.

In its sample, this clonotype was seen a few times. This chain links TRBV20-1 with TRBJ1-5, with TRBD1 identical over 7 bases. Germline trimming cut 3 bases from V and 3 bases from J; bases unmatched to any gene: 11. The germline CDR1 and CDR2 sequences are DFQATT and SNEGSKA (reference sequence). CDR3 size: 16 residues. This CDR3 reads CSASLIVGQSNQPQHF. The CDR3 bases are TGCAGTGCTAGTTTGATCGTGGGACAGTCCAATCAGCCCCAGCATTTT.

This clonotype has just a few counts. The chain joins TRBV29-1 to TRBJ2-7, with a possible D match to TRBD2 (5 bases). The ends were cut back, 4 bases at V and 0 bases at J, with 10 bases in the middle. The CDR3 consists of 13 residues. Germline CDR1 SQVTM, CDR2 ANQGSEA. CDR3 sequence (DNA): TGCAGCGTTGGGGTAGGGAGCTCCTACGAGCAGTACTTC. Protein: CSVGVGSSYEQYF.

This clonotype was seen more than once but under ten times. The chain combines TRBV13 with TRBJ1-4; no definite D call. V was shortened by 3 bases and J by 4 bases, with 6 bases between the two germline ends. This CDR3 is built from 13 residues. Germline lookup yields CDR1 PRHDT and CDR2 FYEKMQ (reference sequence). The CDR3 sequence is CASSFISNEKLFF. CDR3 nucleotides: TGTGCCAGCAGCTTTATAAGTAATGAAAAACTGTTTTTT.

This clonotype has a handful of counts. The rearrangement uses TRBV2 and TRBJ2-7; D call uncertain. Trimming shortened V by 8 bases and J by 0 bases, and 14 bases separated the two germline ends. The V gene's germline CDR1 is SNHLY and CDR2 FYNNEI. CDR3 size: 14 residues. In DNA, the CDR3 is TGTGCCAGCCGCCCGGACCTGAGCTCCTACGAGCAGTACTTC. As protein: CASRPDLSSYEQYF. The full variable domain, its missing parts supplied by reference TRBV2 and TRBJ2-7, is EPEVTQTPSHQVTQMGQEVILRCVPISNHLYFYWYRQILGQKVEFLVSFYNNEISEKSEIFDDQFSVERPDGSNFTLKIRSTKLEDSAMYFCASRPDLSSYEQYFGPGTRLTVT.

The rearrangement joins TRBV6-5 to TRBJ2-7, with 10 bases lining up with TRBD2. The CDR3 contains 15 residues. Germline V gene sequence: CDR1 MNHEY, CDR2 SVGAGI. V gave up 5 bases and J gave up 4 bases; unmatched junction bases: 8. This chain's CDR3 is CASSVTLAGAYEQYF. CDR3 coding DNA: TGTGCCAGCAGTGTTACTCTAGCGGGAGCTTACGAGCAGTACTTC.

This clonotype has only a few counts. This chain uses TRBV6-5 with TRBJ1-1; D unresolved. The V end was cut by 0 bases, the J end by 6 bases, with 11 bases between. The CDR3 has 14 amino acids. CDR1 and CDR2 from the germline V gene are MNHEY and SVGAGI. CDR3 residues: CASSYSLQQPEAFF. CDR3 sequence (DNA): TGTGCCAGCAGTTACTCTTTACAGCAACCTGAAGCTTTCTTT.

The chain joins TRBV5-1 to TRBJ2-1; D remains ambiguous. Trimming cost V 3 bases and J 5 bases, with 9 bases left between them. The CDR3 has 13 residues. Germline CDR1 is SGHRS and CDR2 is YFSETQ. CDR3 DNA sequence: TGCGCCAGCAGCTCCAGCCGTCACAATGAGCAGTTCTTC. It encodes CASSSSRHNEQFF.

The table lists this clonotype with a few counts. The chain couples TRBV6-5 to TRBJ1-1, with 10 positions matching TRBD1. CDR3 length equals 15 residues. The V segment lost 5 bases and the J segment 2 bases; nucleotides outside the gene matches: 5. Per germline, CDR1 MNHEY and CDR2 SVGAGI. CDR3 nucleotide sequence: TGTGCCAGCAGTCGGACAGGGGGTGGAAACACTGAAGCTTTCTTT. Encoded protein: CASSRTGGGNTEAFF.

This clonotype was detected a few times. The V gene is TRBV5-1, the J gene TRBJ1-3; D might be TRBD1 (6 bases). The CDR3 loop spans 14 amino acids. Per germline, CDR1 SGHRS and CDR2 YFSETQ. Between the trimmed V and J ends, which lost 6 bases and 0 bases, there was a span of 10 bases. In DNA, the CDR3 is TGCGCCAGCAAGGGGGTAACCTCTGGAAACACCATATATTTT. It is translated as CASKGVTSGNTIYF.

The gene calls are TRBV29-1 and TRBJ1-3; D call uncertain. V was pared by 0 bases and J by 6 bases, with 6 bases between. Germline assignment: CDR1 SQVTM and CDR2 ANQGSEA. This CDR3 is built from 12 residues. The CDR3: CSVEDQTNTIYF. The DNA for the CDR3 is TGCAGCGTTGAAGATCAAACAAACACCATATATTTT.

V usage is TRBV3-1 and J usage is TRBJ2-2; 12 bases align to TRBD1. Germline CDR1 is LGHDT and CDR2 is YNNKEL (reference sequence). Trimming cost V 0 bases and J 6 bases; bases outside gene matches: 5. This CDR3 is built from 17 residues. The CDR3 reads CASSQDQGQGAAGELFF. CDR3 coding DNA: TGTGCCAGCAGCCAAGATCAGGGACAGGGGGCTGCCGGGGAGCTGTTTTTT.

The chain links TRBV25-1 to TRBJ2-7, with TRBD2 matching over 13 bases. CDR1 MGHDK and CDR2 SYGVNS come from the germline V gene. The CDR3 length is 15 residues. V shed 6 bases and J 3 bases; nucleotides not matched to a gene: 5. The DNA of the CDR3 is TGTGCCAGCAGGGCTACTAGCGGGAGGGGCTACGAGCAGTACTTC. Translating gives CASRATSGRGYEQYF.

The chain carries TRBV7-9 and TRBJ2-3; a possible D gene is TRBD2 (5 bases). The germline V gene encodes CDR1 SEHNR and CDR2 FQNEAQ (reference sequence). V was shortened by 1 base and J by 2 bases, with 10 bases between the two germline ends. This CDR3 comprises 15 residues. CDR3 DNA: TGTGCCAGCAGCTTAGGAGGGTTCCACACAGATACGCAGTATTTT. Its translation is CASSLGGFHTDTQYF.

This clonotype was counted at least ten times. This chain joins TRBV7-2 and TRBJ2-7, with 9 bases fitting TRBD2. V dropped 4 bases and J dropped 4; count of bases not matched to a gene: 5. The CDR3 loop spans 14 amino acids. The V gene's germline CDR1 is SGHTA and CDR2 FQGNSA. This CDR3 is CASSSGLAGYEQYF. The CDR3, as DNA: TGTGCCAGCAGCTCGGGACTAGCAGGATACGAGCAGTACTTC.

In this sample, this clonotype turned up a few times. The chain combines TRBV20-1 with TRBJ2-1; TRBD2 might be the D (5 bases). V was pared by 6 bases and J by 0 bases, with 15 bases between. The CDR3 totals 15 residues. The germline V gene encodes CDR1 DFQATT and CDR2 SNEGSKA (reference sequence). The CDR3 nucleotides are TGCAGTGCCGCATCGCGAGGGAGCTCCTACAATGAGCAGTTCTTC. Its protein product is CSAASRGSSYNEQFF.

This clonotype came up a few times. The chain employs TRBV5-5 and TRBJ2-3, with TRBD2 identical over 10 bases. V shed 5 bases and J 2 bases; nucleotides not matched to a gene: 8. The CDR3 consists of 16 residues. CDR1 SGHKS and CDR2 YYEKEE come from the germline V gene (reference sequence). The CDR3 nucleotides read TGTGCCAGCAGTTCGCGGACTAGCGGATACACAGATACGCAGTATTTT. Protein product: CASSSRTSGYTDTQYF.

This clonotype was observed a handful of times. The CDR3, as DNA: TGCGCCAGCAGCTTGATTAGCGGGGCCCAAGAGACCCAGTACTTC. This encodes CASSLISGAQETQYF. The chain has TRBV5-1 and TRBJ2-5; 8 bases map to TRBD2. This CDR3 has 15 residues. J was trimmed by 1 base and V by 1 base; bases with no gene match: 3. Germline V gene lookup returns CDR1 SGHRS and CDR2 YFSETQ.

This clonotype was seen a few times. V gene TRBV20-1 combines with J gene TRBJ2-1, with a tentative D call TRBD2 (6 bases). This CDR3 has 17 residues. The germline CDR1 and CDR2 sequences are DFQATT and SNEGSKA (reference sequence). Trimming took off 2 bases at V and 0 bases at J, with 17 bases between the two ends. The CDR3 DNA reads TGCAGTGCTAGAACACCCGGGACTGGAAGCTCCTACAATGAGCAGTTCTTC. This sequence encodes CSARTPGTGSSYNEQFF.

This chain uses TRBV7-2 with TRBJ1-2; 12 bases map to TRBD1. Germline loops: CDR1 SGHTA, CDR2 FQGNSA. The CDR3 covers 17 residues. V shed 1 base, J shed 8 bases, and the junction held 11 bases outside the gene matches. CDR3 region: CASSLGGTGGERGGYTF. The CDR3 DNA follows: TGTGCCAGCAGCTTAGGAGGGACAGGGGGCGAAAGAGGGGGCTACACCTTC.

This clonotype appeared many times. The gene calls are TRBV14 and TRBJ1-5; unclear D gene. V gave up 2 bases and J gave up 1 base, with 3 bases separating them. The germline V gene encodes CDR1 SGHDN and CDR2 FVKESK. The CDR3 is 13 amino acids. CDR3 protein: CASSQRSNQPQHF. CDR3 nucleotides: TGTGCCAGCAGCCAAAGAAGCAATCAGCCCCAGCATTTT.

This clonotype was observed a handful of times. The chain carries TRBV20-1 and TRBJ1-1; TRBD1 matches 8 bases. The CDR3 runs to 14 residues. From germline, CDR1 is DFQATT and CDR2 SNEGSKA (reference sequence). The V segment lost 7 bases and the J segment 1 base; nucleotides outside the gene matches: 8. CDR3: CSGAQGARNTEAFF. The CDR3 region has the DNA TGCAGTGGGGCGCAGGGGGCGAGGAACACTGAAGCTTTCTTT.

This clonotype was seen a few times. A junction end diverges from the germline sequence, so it may reflect a read error. V and J are TRBV7-2 and TRBJ2-3; tentatively, D is TRBD2 (6 bases). The germline CDR1 and CDR2 sequences are SGHTA and FQGNSA. The CDR3 runs 13 residues. CDR3 in DNA: TGCGCCAGCAGCCTGGACTACACAGATACGCAGTATTTT. Amino acid sequence: CASSLDYTDTQYF.

The chain links TRBV7-9 to TRBJ1-1; D perhaps matches TRBD1 (5 bases). The V gene lost 5 bases and the J gene lost 6 bases, with 28 bases spanning the gap. This CDR3 has 18 amino acids. Germline loops: CDR1 SEHNR, CDR2 FQNEAQ (reference sequence). The CDR3: CASSHPGVRARAEPEAFF. CDR3 nucleotide sequence: TGTGCCAGCAGCCACCCGGGAGTCAGGGCTAGAGCGGAGCCTGAAGCTTTCTTT. Drawing the rest from reference TRBV7-9 and TRBJ1-1, the complete variable domain is DTGVSQNPRHKITKRGQNVTFRCDPISEHNRLYWYRQTLGQGPEFLTYFQNEAQLEKSRLLSDRFSAERPKGSFSTLEIQRTEQGDSAMYLCASSHPGVRARAEPEAFFGQGTRLTVV.

This clonotype was observed a handful of times. This chain joins TRBV5-1 and TRBJ2-7; D is possibly TRBD1 (6 bases). CDR3 length: 13 residues. Trimming left V 4 bases short and J 6 bases short, with 14 bases between. CDR1 is SGHRS and CDR2 is YFSETQ in the germline V gene. Written as DNA, the CDR3 is TGCGCCAGCAGCCCGGACCTAGGGGGCGAGCAGTACTTC. Translation gives CASSPDLGGEQYF.